This is a list of T cell receptor beta chains from one sample in a study of T cell responses to AZD1222 COVID-19 vaccine. Method: immunoSEQ multiplex PCR; TCRdb's copy keeps in-frame clones and lacks some. In the table there are over 95,000 clones, just under 90% of which are singletons. The sample was peripheral blood, taken on day 0 of AZD1222 vaccination. These receptors were obtained from an adult in good health. Each CDR3 is given without its conserved first and last residue.

v_gene: TRBV19; len: 14; j_gene: TRBJ1-5; CDR3aa: ASRTGTVGGNQPQH
v_gene: TRBV3-1/TRBV3-2; len: 14; j_gene: TRBJ2-1; CDR3aa: ASSQVWDRSPGEQF
v_gene: TRBV29-1; len: 11; j_gene: TRBJ1-1; CDR3aa: SVEIRQNTEAF
v_gene: TRBV5-1; len: 12; j_gene: TRBJ1-1; CDR3aa: ASSRTGGWTEAF
v_gene: TRBV19; len: 16; j_gene: TRBJ1-1; CDR3aa: ASRKTPGQGALSTEAF
v_gene: TRBV28; len: 13; j_gene: TRBJ2-7; CDR3aa: ASRGLGRISDEQY
v_gene: TRBV7-9; len: 15; j_gene: TRBJ1-3; CDR3aa: ASSLDRQGGSGNTIY
v_gene: TRBV7-3; len: 10; j_gene: TRBJ2-2; CDR3aa: ASSLSGGELF
v_gene: TRBV6-1; len: 16; j_gene: TRBJ2-5; CDR3aa: ASSEGIGSGRPQETQY
v_gene: TRBV7-2; len: 14; j_gene: TRBJ2-5; CDR3aa: ASSLRQQGVGETQY
v_gene: TRBV25-1; len: 13; j_gene: TRBJ2-3; CDR3aa: ASSSSTSRADTQY
v_gene: TRBV9; len: 13; j_gene: TRBJ2-2; CDR3aa: ASSLRTGDTGELF
v_gene: TRBV3-1/TRBV3-2; len: 11; j_gene: TRBJ2-3; CDR3aa: ASRHPSTDTQY
v_gene: TRBV29-1; len: 11; j_gene: TRBJ1-1; CDR3aa: SVGFALRTEAF
v_gene: TRBV6-5; len: 11; j_gene: TRBJ2-7; CDR3aa: ASSPDRWREQY
v_gene: TRBV28; len: 13; j_gene: TRBJ1-4; CDR3aa: ASSSRQLGGEKLF
v_gene: TRBV23-1; len: 12; j_gene: TRBJ1-1; CDR3aa: ASSPNTGNTEAF
v_gene: TRBV28; len: 12; j_gene: TRBJ1-2; CDR3aa: ASRLTPPNYGYT
v_gene: TRBV6-5; len: 13; j_gene: TRBJ2-5; CDR3aa: ASERRSQSQETQY
v_gene: TRBV27; len: 18; j_gene: TRBJ2-1; CDR3aa: ASSLSAGLAGPSTYNEQF
v_gene: TRBV6-4; len: 14; j_gene: TRBJ2-1; CDR3aa: ASSDTSGSSYNEQF
v_gene: TRBV9; len: 13; j_gene: TRBJ2-1; CDR3aa: ASSVLGTSENEQF
v_gene: TRBV5-5; len: 13; j_gene: TRBJ1-1; CDR3aa: ASSLAGGQNTEAF
v_gene: TRBV5-4; len: 12; j_gene: TRBJ2-1; CDR3aa: ASSFRGPYNEQF
v_gene: TRBV15; len: 13; j_gene: TRBJ1-4; CDR3aa: ATSRGTGGDEKLF
v_gene: TRBV5-1; len: 10; j_gene: TRBJ2-5; CDR3aa: ASSIPKETQY
v_gene: TRBV7-7; len: 13; j_gene: TRBJ2-2; CDR3aa: ASSPLRANTGELF
v_gene: TRBV7-3; len: 14; j_gene: TRBJ1-3; CDR3aa: ASSLSPGPSGNTIY
v_gene: TRBV10-3; len: 12; j_gene: TRBJ1-2; CDR3aa: AISESNTNYGYT
v_gene: TRBV27; len: 15; j_gene: TRBJ2-3; CDR3aa: ASSLLSLGRRKWAQY
v_gene: TRBV19; len: 11; j_gene: TRBJ1-5; CDR3aa: ASRGGPRQPQH
v_gene: TRBV18; len: 10; j_gene: TRBJ2-5; CDR3aa: ASSGAQETQY
v_gene: TRBV3-1/TRBV3-2; len: 13; j_gene: TRBJ2-7; CDR3aa: ASSHLNSQRGEQY
v_gene: TRBV7-2; len: 9; j_gene: TRBJ2-5; CDR3aa: ASSLQETQY
v_gene: TRBV7-2; len: 11; j_gene: TRBJ1-2; CDR3aa: ASRGQGFWGYT
v_gene: TRBV11-2; len: 13; j_gene: TRBJ2-5; CDR3aa: ASSLTSGSQETQY
v_gene: TRBV18; len: 15; j_gene: TRBJ1-5; CDR3aa: ASSAPGTVNSNQPQH
v_gene: TRBV5-4; len: 13; j_gene: TRBJ2-7; CDR3aa: ASSGGGLRSYEQY
v_gene: TRBV28; len: 15; j_gene: TRBJ2-7; CDR3aa: ASSFYVGPPRSYEQY
v_gene: TRBV29-1; len: 13; j_gene: TRBJ1-1; CDR3aa: SVRANSAFNTEAF
v_gene: TRBV2; len: 13; j_gene: TRBJ2-2; CDR3aa: ASSPNAAPTGELF
v_gene: TRBV6-6; len: 13; j_gene: TRBJ2-5; CDR3aa: ASSYSGEAPGTQY
v_gene: TRBV9; len: 15; j_gene: TRBJ1-1; CDR3aa: ASSVAPVGVGDTEAF
v_gene: TRBV5-6; len: 13; j_gene: TRBJ2-7; CDR3aa: ASSFRGLGSYEQY
v_gene: TRBV7-7; len: 17; j_gene: TRBJ2-1; CDR3aa: ASSPRTSGRESESNEQF
v_gene: TRBV28; len: 13; j_gene: TRBJ2-3; CDR3aa: ASRPLALTGDTQY